This entry concerns a single T cell receptor (beta chain). The antigen remains unidentified. Peripheral blood CD8+ and CD4+ T cells were profiled by TCR beta sequencing. Germline CDR1 GTSNPN, CDR2 SVGIG (reference sequence). The CDR3 extends over 13 amino acids. Trimming removed 3 bases at V and 2 bases at J, with 10 bases between. Random hexamers were used to reverse transcribe about 0.5 to 1 ug of RNA. TCR beta CDR3 was amplified by immunoSEQ covering 54 Vbeta and 13 Jbeta. Each CDR3 protein gets one entry after TCRdb re-called the immunoSEQ multiplex PCR reads with MiXCR. The sample includes 150,000 to 200,000 distinct CDR3 sequences, 90% to 96% seen only once; the top ten take under 0.095%. These data come from a study of CD8 T cells in Susac syndrome. Regarding the study as a whole: That the number of individuals in its TCR sequencing and HLA analysis was relatively small was acknowledged by the study.

The chain has TRBV30 and TRBJ1-1; D gene unclear. The receptor was derived from a human donor with multiple sclerosis. The sample comprised CD4+ T cells from PBMCs. CDR3 DNA: TGTGCCTGGAGCGCCTCTCTTAACACTGAAGCTTTCTTT. Its translation is CAWSASLNTEAFF.